The following is a T cell receptor (beta chain) sequence with its context. The sample comes from a study of blood T cell repertoires in COVID-19. The CDR3 covers 15 residues. Germline CDR1 LNHDA, CDR2 SQIVND (reference sequence). The V end was cut by 6 bases, the J end by 2 bases, with 14 bases between. How the authors handled the data: Using reference gene primer amplification, nucleated cell counts were estimated. Here immunoSEQ multiplex PCR was the method, and the copy in TCRdb shows in-frame clones only, minus some. That table furnishes V, J and clone size, whereas the DNA furnished D and trimming. Of 350,000 to 400,000 clones in the sample, 91% were seen once. Cohorts were assigned according to the clinical history that participants reported. Exposed participants encountered a COVID-19 case during the 2 weeks preceding study entry.

This chain links TRBV19 with TRBJ2-1; a possible D gene is TRBD1 (5 bases). This clonotype originated in a woman in her 40s who had been exposed to COVID-19. The specimen was PBMCs or T cells enriched from blood (not recorded which). The CDR3 bases are TGTGCCAGTAGCCCGACAGCATCCACCTACAATGAGCAGTTCTTC. Protein product: CASSPTASTYNEQFF.